This TCR beta chain was obtained from a study of beta chain features in type 1 diabetes. Isolated RNA was reverse transcribed in full, so expressed TCRB transcripts were sequenced. The method was immunoSEQ multiplex PCR; TCRdb's version includes in-frame clones alone and lacks a portion of them. The top ten hold roughly 0.6% of the sample, which has roughly 170,000 clones, more than 10% seen once. The ends were cut back, 1 base at V and 4 bases at J, with 7 bases in the middle. This CDR3 has 13 residues. Germline V lookup: CDR1 SGHVS, CDR2 FNYEAQ. V gene TRBV7-6 combines with J gene TRBJ1-1; possibly TRBD1 for D (6 bases). The clonotype comes from a woman under 30 in good health. The source material was central memory CD4+ T cells from blood. The CDR3 spells CASSLDRATEAFF. As DNA, the CDR3 is TGTGCCAGCAGCTTAGACAGGGCCACTGAAGCTTTCTTT.